Listed below are T cell receptor beta chains from one sample, sequenced in a study of blood T cells in healthy people across ages. TCRdb used MiXCR to reprocess the 5' RACE reads, holding one entry per CDR3 protein. The sample holds around 750,000 distinct CDR3 sequences, around half seen once. The sample was blood. The receptors here all came from a man aged 80 or over in good health. Both conserved end residues are part of each CDR3. The order of the fields is D gene, clone size, V gene, J gene, CDR3 DNA, CDR3 protein. D genes are given only for firm matches. Not every row has a clone size; where given, it reads once, few, many or a size class.

TRBD1	.	TRBV10-3	TRBJ1-5	TGTGCCATCAGTGAGCTCGGGACAGGGAATCAGCCCCAGCATTTT	CAISELGTGNQPQHF
.	.	TRBV7-8	TRBJ2-2	TGTGCCAGCACCGGGGAGAGCCTACAAACCGGGGAGCTGTTTTTT	CASTGESLQTGELFF
TRBD2	few	TRBV29-1	TRBJ2-5	TGCAGCGTTGAAGATCTTATGGCGGGGGAAGAGACCCAGTACTTC	CSVEDLMAGEETQYF
TRBD2	.	TRBV27	TRBJ2-1	TGTGCCAGCAGTCGGACTAGCGGGAGCTTCGGGAAGGATGAGCAGTTCTTC	CASSRTSGSFGKDEQFF
.	few	TRBV18	TRBJ2-7	TGTGCCAGCTCAGCGGCGGGGAGCTCCTACGAGCAGTACTTC	CASSAAGSSYEQYF
TRBD2	few	TRBV6-5	TRBJ2-7	TGTGCCAGCAGTTACGCGGGACTAGCGGGAGGGTCCAAGAGCTCCTACGAGCAGTACTTC	CASSYAGLAGGSKSSYEQYF
TRBD1	.	TRBV5-1	TRBJ2-1	TGCGCCAGCAGCCACGGGACAGATACCCACAATGAGCAGTTCTTC	CASSHGTDTHNEQFF
.	.	TRBV7-2	TRBJ2-2	TGTGCCAGCACCCCAGTTAGCGCGGACACCGGGGAGCTGTTTTTT	CASTPVSADTGELFF
.	few	TRBV6-4	TRBJ2-7	TGTGCCAGCAGTGATAGAGGGATAAGGTACGAGCAGTACTTC	CASSDRGIRYEQYF
.	.	TRBV12-3/TRBV12-4	TRBJ2-1	TGTGCCAGCAGCCCCGGGACCCAAGAAGGGCAGCAGTTCTTC	CASSPGTQEGQQFF
TRBD2	.	TRBV20-1	TRBJ2-4	TGCAGTGCTAGAGATAGCGGGAGAAACATTCAGTACTTC	CSARDSGRNIQYF
TRBD1	.	TRBV27	TRBJ1-2	TGTGCCAGCAGTCCACGGGACAGGCCTGTGTATGGCTACACCTTC	CASSPRDRPVYGYTF
.	.	TRBV3-1	TRBJ2-3	TGTGCCAGCAGCCAAGAAAGAGCTTCCCACAGATACGCGTATTTT	CASSQERASHRYAYF
.	.	TRBV28	TRBJ2-3	TGTGCCACCCTAAGCGGCGCTTACACAGATACGCAGTATTTT	CATLSGAYTDTQYF
TRBD2	.	TRBV5-1	TRBJ2-7	TGCGCCAGCAGTCGGGTAGCGGGACCCTACGAGCAGTACTTC	CASSRVAGPYEQYF
.	once	TRBV6-6	TRBJ2-3	TGTGCCAGCAGTTACGGGACCACGTCTGCAGATACGCAGTATTTT	CASSYGTTSADTQYF
.	.	TRBV27	TRBJ2-1	TGTGCCAGCAGTTTAGGCGGGAAGGAGTTCTTC	CASSLGGKEFF
TRBD1	.	TRBV7-2	TRBJ1-5	TGTGCCAGCAGCTTAAGGCCGCCGGGACAGGGTACTAGCAATCAGCCCCAGCATTTT	CASSLRPPGQGTSNQPQHF
TRBD1	.	TRBV5-1	TRBJ1-1	TGCGCCAGCAGCTCATCCGGGACAGGGGGAAGCACTGAAGCTTTCTTT	CASSSSGTGGSTEAFF
.	.	TRBV7-3	TRBJ1-1	TGTGCCAGCAGCTCGTCCGGGGGGACTGAAGCTTTCTTT	CASSSSGGTEAFF
TRBD2	.	TRBV3-1	TRBJ2-7	TGTGCCAGCAGCCAAGATGGGGGGGACCACTACGAGCAGTACTTC	CASSQDGGDHYEQYF
.	.	TRBV29-1	TRBJ1-2	TGCAGCGTTGAAGTCCTGAGGTCCCGATATGGCTACACCTTC	CSVEVLRSRYGYTF
TRBD2	.	TRBV20-1	TRBJ2-4	TGCAGTGCTAATGGCGGGAGGACCAAAAACATTCAGTACTTC	CSANGGRTKNIQYF
TRBD2	once	TRBV6-5	TRBJ2-5	TGTGCCAGCAGTTACTACCTAGCGGGGCTAGAAGAGACCCAGTACTTC	CASSYYLAGLEETQYF
.	.	TRBV19	TRBJ2-7	TGTGCCAGTTCGGTCCCCGGACTACCGTACAATGAGCAGTACTTC	CASSVPGLPYNEQYF
.	.	TRBV27	TRBJ1-6	TGTGCCAGCAGTCCAGCCCGGGGGCGCGGGTCACCCCTCCACTTT	CASSPARGRGSPLHF
.	.	TRBV27	TRBJ2-3	TGTGCCAGCAGTAAACTGGACTCCGGTAACACAGATACCCAGTATTTT	CASSKLDSGNTDTQYF
.	few	TRBV18	TRBJ2-7	TGTGCCAGCTCACCAAGTGTGGGCTACGAGCAGTACTTC	CASSPSVGYEQYF
.	.	TRBV6-6	TRBJ2-7	TGTTCCAGCAGGGCCGGATCCTACGAGCAGTACTTC	CSSRAGSYEQYF
TRBD2	.	TRBV2	TRBJ2-3	TGTGCCAGCAGGTCGCTGTGGCTAGCGGAAAACCCCAGAACAGATACGCAGTATTTT	CASRSLWLAENPRTDTQYF
.	few	TRBV12-3/TRBV12-4	TRBJ2-1	TGTGCCAGCGCCGGGGACTCGTCCTACAATGAGCAGTTCTTC	CASAGDSSYNEQFF
.	few	TRBV15	TRBJ2-7	TGTGCCACCAGCAGAGACCGGACAGCTTTCTACGAGCAGTACTTC	CATSRDRTAFYEQYF
TRBD1	.	TRBV15	TRBJ2-7	TGTGCCACCAGCAGAGATCGGGACAGAAACGAGCAGTACTTC	CATSRDRDRNEQYF
.	.	TRBV12-3/TRBV12-4	TRBJ2-7	TGTGCCAGCAGTCCCCAGATTCGGGGTGAGCAGTACTTC	CASSPQIRGEQYF
.	.	TRBV3-1	TRBJ1-5	TGTGCCAGCAGCCAAGCCGTGGGTGGCCAGCCCCAGCATTTT	CASSQAVGGQPQHF